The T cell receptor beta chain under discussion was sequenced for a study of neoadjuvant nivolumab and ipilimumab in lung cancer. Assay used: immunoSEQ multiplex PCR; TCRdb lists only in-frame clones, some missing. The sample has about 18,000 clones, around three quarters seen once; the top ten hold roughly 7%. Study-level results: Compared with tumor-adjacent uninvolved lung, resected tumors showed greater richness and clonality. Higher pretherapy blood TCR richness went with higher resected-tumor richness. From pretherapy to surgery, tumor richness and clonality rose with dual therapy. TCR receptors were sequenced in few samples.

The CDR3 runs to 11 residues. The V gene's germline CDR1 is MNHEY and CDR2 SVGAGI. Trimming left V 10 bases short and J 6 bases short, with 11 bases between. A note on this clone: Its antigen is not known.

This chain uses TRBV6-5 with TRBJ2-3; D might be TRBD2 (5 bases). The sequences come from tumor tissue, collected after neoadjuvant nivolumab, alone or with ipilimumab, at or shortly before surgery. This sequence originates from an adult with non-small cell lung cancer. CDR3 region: CATAALDTQYF. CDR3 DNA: TGTGCCACAGCGGCTTTGGATACGCAGTATTTT.